The clone carrying this TCR beta chain has a count of ten or more. Arm-PCR with iRepertoire HTBI primers amplified the CDR3 regions for these TCR beta libraries. TCRdb used MiXCR to reprocess the multiplex PCR reads, holding one entry per CDR3 protein. The sample contains about 470,000 distinct CDR3 sequences, under 15% of which appear only once. Germline V CDR1 and CDR2: LNHNV, YYDKDF (reference sequence). The CDR3 loop spans 14 amino acids. With 2 bases clipped from V and 5 bases from J, the junction kept 5 bases outside the gene matches. The data were obtained in a study of regulatory T cells in long-lasting Graves disease. Sample time point: newly diagnosed GD, antithyroid drugs for less than 3 months. PBMCs were the source of the RNA used for TCR sequencing. The sample was also linked to a second study, of T cells in Graves' hyperthyroidism and ophthalmopathy. Turning to that study: In the blood, most expanded thyroid clonotypes above 0.001 appeared as well.

The TCR sequence derives from a woman aged 25 to 39 with Graves disease. The sample consisted of peripheral blood mononuclear cells (PBMCs), taken at new diagnosis, from a patient treated with antithyroid drugs. The genes are TRBV15 and TRBJ2-5; 7 bases align to TRBD2. CDR3 DNA: TGTGCCACCAGCAGATTAGCGGGTATCGAGACCCAGTACTTC. Translation: CATSRLAGIETQYF.